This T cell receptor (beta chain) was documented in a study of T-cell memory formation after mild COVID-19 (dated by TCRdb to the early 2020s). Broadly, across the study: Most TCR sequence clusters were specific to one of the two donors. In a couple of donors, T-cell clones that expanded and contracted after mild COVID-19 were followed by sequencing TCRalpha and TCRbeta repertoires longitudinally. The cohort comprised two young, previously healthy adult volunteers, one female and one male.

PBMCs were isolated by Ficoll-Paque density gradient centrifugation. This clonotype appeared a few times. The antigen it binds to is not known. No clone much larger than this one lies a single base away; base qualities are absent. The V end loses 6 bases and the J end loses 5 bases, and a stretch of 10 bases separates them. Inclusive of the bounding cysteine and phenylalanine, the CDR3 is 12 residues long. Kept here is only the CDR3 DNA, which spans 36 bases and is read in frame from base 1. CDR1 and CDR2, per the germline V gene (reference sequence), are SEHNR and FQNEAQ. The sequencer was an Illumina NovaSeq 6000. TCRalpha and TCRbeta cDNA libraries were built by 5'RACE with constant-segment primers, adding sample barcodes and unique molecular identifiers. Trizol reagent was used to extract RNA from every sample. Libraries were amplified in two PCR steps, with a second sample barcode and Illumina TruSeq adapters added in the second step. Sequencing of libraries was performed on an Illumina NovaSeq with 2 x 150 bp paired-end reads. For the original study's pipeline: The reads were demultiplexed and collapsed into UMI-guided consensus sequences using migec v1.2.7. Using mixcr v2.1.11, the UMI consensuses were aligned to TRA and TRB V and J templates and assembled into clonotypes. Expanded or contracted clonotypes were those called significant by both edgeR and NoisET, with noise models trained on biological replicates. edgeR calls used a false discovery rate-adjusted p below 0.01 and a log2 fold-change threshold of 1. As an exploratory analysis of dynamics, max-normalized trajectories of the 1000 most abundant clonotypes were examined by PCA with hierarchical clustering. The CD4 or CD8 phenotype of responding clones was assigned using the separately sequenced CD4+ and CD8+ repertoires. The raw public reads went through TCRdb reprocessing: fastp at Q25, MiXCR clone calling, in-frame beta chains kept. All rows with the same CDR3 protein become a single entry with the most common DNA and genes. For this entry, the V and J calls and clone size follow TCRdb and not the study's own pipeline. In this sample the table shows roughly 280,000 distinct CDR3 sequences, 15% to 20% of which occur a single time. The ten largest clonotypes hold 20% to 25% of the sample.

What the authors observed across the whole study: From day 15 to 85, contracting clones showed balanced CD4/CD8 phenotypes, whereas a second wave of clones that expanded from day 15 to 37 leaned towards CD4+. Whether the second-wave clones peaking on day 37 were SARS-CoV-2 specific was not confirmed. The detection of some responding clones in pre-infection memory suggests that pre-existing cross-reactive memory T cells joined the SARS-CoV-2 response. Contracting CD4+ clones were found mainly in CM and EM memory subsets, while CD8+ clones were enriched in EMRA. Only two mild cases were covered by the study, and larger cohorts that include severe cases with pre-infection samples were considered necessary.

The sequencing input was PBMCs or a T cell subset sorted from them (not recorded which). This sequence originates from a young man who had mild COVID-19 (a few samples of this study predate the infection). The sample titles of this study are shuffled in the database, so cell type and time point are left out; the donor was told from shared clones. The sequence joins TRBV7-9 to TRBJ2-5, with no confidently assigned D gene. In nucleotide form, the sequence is TGTGCCAGCAGGCTAGGGCGGGAGACCCAGTACTTC. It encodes CASRLGRETQYF.